Following are 16 T cell receptor beta chains from one sample sequenced in a study of OX40 agonist ivuxolimab in advanced cancers. Library construction relied on the immunoSEQ multiplex PCR assay. As stored in TCRdb, this immuneACCESS dataset retains in-frame rearrangements with V and J assigned. A fraction of the clones does not appear; measured against another copy, unresolved V genes explain less than half of the discrepancy, and the remainder lacks a known reason. The sample records about 50,000 clones, about 83% of which are singletons. Over 0.55% of the sample is in the top ten clones. The sample consisted of CD4+ or CD8+ T cells sorted from blood, taken in a trial of the OX40 agonist ivuxolimab. Source of these receptors: an adult with an advanced solid tumor such as melanoma, head and neck, liver or kidney cancer.

This clone was detected a few times. This chain links TRBV2 with TRBJ2-7; D unresolved. The CDR3 consists of 16 residues. V was cut by 0 bases and J by 5 bases, with 17 bases left in between. Germline assignment: CDR1 SNHLY and CDR2 FYNNEI. CDR3 sequence reads: CASSEAWSERFNEQYF. The CDR3 region has the DNA TGTGCCAGCAGTGAAGCGTGGTCCGAAAGGTTCAACGAGCAGTACTTC.

This clone was seen a handful of times. V and J are TRBV4-1 and TRBJ2-1; unclear D gene. Germline V gene sequence: CDR1 MGHRA, CDR2 YSYEKL. The CDR3 spans 16 residues. V was clipped by 4 bases and J by 3 bases, with 16 bases between them. CDR3 region: CASSPQGKGGYNEQFF. Here the CDR3 DNA reads TGCGCCAGCAGCCCCCAAGGGAAGGGCGGCTACAATGAGCAGTTCTTC.

The rearrangement links TRBV19 to TRBJ2-1, with TRBD2 as a possible D gene (7 bases). Germline CDR1 and CDR2: LNHDA and SQIVND (reference sequence). Trimming removed 10 bases at V and 5 bases at J, with 18 bases between. The length of the CDR3 is 14 residues. DNA of the CDR3: TGTGCCACCGCCAACGGGGGGCGAAACAATGAGCAGTTCTTC. Its translation is CATANGGRNNEQFF.

This sequence joins TRBV10-3 and TRBJ2-7, with TRBD1 matching over 7 bases. The junction had 11 bases not matched to a gene; V was cut back by 0 bases and J by 3 bases. The V gene's germline CDR1 is ENHRY and CDR2 SYGVKD. This CDR3 is 17 amino acids long. The CDR3 DNA follows: TGTGCCATCAGTGAGTCGGGGAAACGGGACAGAAACTACGAGCAGTACTTC. Its protein is CAISESGKRDRNYEQYF.

Concerning this clone itself: With a much larger clone just one base away, this may be a read error. In DNA, the CDR3 is TGTGCCATCAGCCCTAACAATCAGCCCCAGCATTTT. It is translated as CAISPNNQPQHF. V and J are TRBV10-3 and TRBJ1-5; D remains ambiguous. Germline V gene data show CDR1 as ENHRY and CDR2 as SYGVKD. There are 12 residues in the CDR3. The V gene lost 6 bases and the J gene lost 3 bases, with 6 bases spanning the gap.

The chain couples TRBV6-4 to TRBJ1-3, with TRBD1 as a possible D gene (5 bases). This CDR3 is built from 17 residues. Germline CDR1 MRHNA, CDR2 SNTAGT. V lost 3 bases and J 2 bases, leaving 17 bases between the germline ends. CDR3 region: CASSDLGPHNAGNTIYF. The CDR3 region has the DNA TGTGCCAGCAGTGATCTGGGACCTCACAACGCTGGAAACACCATATATTTT.

The chain joins TRBV28 to TRBJ2-1; 7 bases map to TRBD2. This CDR3 is built from 18 residues. V shed 0 bases, J shed 7 bases, and the junction held 15 bases outside the gene matches. Per germline, CDR1 MDHEN and CDR2 SYDVKM. The CDR3 bases are TGTGCCAGCAGTTTATGGGTCGGCGGGAGTACGGGTGGTAATGAGCAGTTCTTC. Translated: CASSLWVGGSTGGNEQFF.

The chain uses TRBV5-1 and TRBJ1-5; weak D call: TRBD1 (5 bases). Germline values: CDR1 SGHRS, CDR2 YFSETQ. With 1 base removed from V and 7 bases from J, the gap between germline ends came to 9 bases. CDR3 length equals 13 residues. The CDR3 nucleotides are TGCGCCAGCAGCTTGCAGGGTGGCCAGCCCCAGCATTTT. Translated: CASSLQGGQPQHF.

V gene TRBV4-1 combines with J gene TRBJ2-1; no clear D. Between the trimmed V and J ends, which lost 1 base and 4 bases, there was a span of 14 bases. The germline V gene encodes CDR1 MGHRA and CDR2 YSYEKL. The CDR3 is made up of 16 amino acids. CDR3 sequence: CASSQVRIVAYNEQFF. The CDR3 DNA reads TGCGCCAGCAGCCAAGTACGGATCGTGGCTTACAATGAGCAGTTCTTC.

The V call is TRBV6-5, the J call TRBJ2-3; 10 bases line up with TRBD2. Trimming took 2 bases from V and 6 from J; bases not matched to a gene: 8. The length of the CDR3 is 16 residues. The V gene's germline CDR1 is MNHEY and CDR2 SVGAGI. This CDR3 reads CASSYEAGGPSDTQYF. As DNA, the CDR3 is TGTGCCAGCAGTTACGAAGCGGGAGGGCCCTCGGATACGCAGTATTTT.

This rearrangement joins TRBV4-1 to TRBJ1-2; possibly TRBD1 for D (5 bases). CDR3 length: 17 residues. Trimming left V 0 bases short and J 4 bases short, with 18 bases between. Germline values: CDR1 MGHRA, CDR2 YSYEKL. CDR3 region: CASSQDHLGGAGYGYTF. The CDR3, as DNA: TGCGCCAGCAGCCAAGATCATCTAGGTGGGGCGGGCTATGGCTACACCTTC.

CDR3 coding DNA: TGTGCCAGCAGCTTCCAGGGGGGGGCCTATGGCTACACCTTC. Translated, it gives CASSFQGGAYGYTF. The chain employs TRBV5-6 and TRBJ1-2, with 7 nucleotides matching TRBD1. The CDR3 contains 14 residues. Trimming took 2 bases from V and 4 from J; bases not matched to a gene: 5. Germline-derived CDR1 and CDR2 are SGHDT and YYEEEE.

The chain has TRBV9 and TRBJ2-6; 9 bases are a match to TRBD1. Germline trimming cut 2 bases from V and 5 bases from J; bases unmatched to any gene: 2. The germline V gene encodes CDR1 SGDLS and CDR2 YYNGEE. The CDR3 is 15 residues long. CDR3 DNA sequence: TGTGCCAGCAGCGTCGGACAGGGGAGGGCCAACGTCCTGACTTTC. Encoded protein: CASSVGQGRANVLTF.

The V call is TRBV5-4, the J call TRBJ2-1, with D perhaps TRBD2 (5 bases). The CDR3 length is 14 residues. Germline V lookup: CDR1 SGHNT, CDR2 YYREEE (reference sequence). Deletions cut 0 bases from V and 9 bases from J, with 13 bases between. CDR3 sequence: CASSLGGSHSEQFF. The CDR3 DNA reads as TGTGCCAGCAGCTTGGGAGGGTCCCACAGTGAGCAGTTCTTC.

This chain connects TRBV6-5 to TRBJ2-7, with 8 bases that match TRBD1. Germline CDR1 MNHEY, CDR2 SVGAGI. The CDR3 is 15 amino acids. The V segment lost 4 bases and the J segment 4 bases; nucleotides outside the gene matches: 9. As DNA, the CDR3 is TGTGCCAGCAGTTTGAAAGGCAGGGGGCTTTACGAGCAGTACTTC. Residues: CASSLKGRGLYEQYF.

In this sample, this clone turned up once. V and J are TRBV9 and TRBJ2-1; 9 bases line up with TRBD2. The CDR3 has 16 residues. Germline V gene sequence: CDR1 SGDLS, CDR2 YYNGEE. The V segment lost 3 bases and the J segment 7 bases; nucleotides outside the gene matches: 11. The CDR3 region has the DNA TGTGCCAGCAGCGCCTCCGGGACTAGCTTTGATAATGAGCAGTTCTTC. Its translation: CASSASGTSFDNEQFF.